Listed below are T cell receptor beta chains from one sample, sequenced in a study of regulatory T cells in long-lasting Graves disease. TCRdb ran MiXCR on the multiplex PCR reads and lists one entry per CDR3 protein. The sample has hundreds of thousands of distinct CDR3 sequences, 9.5% to 15% seen once. Separately, the same data were catalogued under a study of T cells in Graves' hyperthyroidism and ophthalmopathy.

The sequenced sample was peripheral blood mononuclear cells (PBMCs), obtained at new diagnosis, from a patient treated with antithyroid drugs. These receptors were obtained from a woman under 40 with Graves disease. CDR3s include the opening cysteine and the closing phenylalanine or tryptophan. Fields, in order: V gene, J gene, D gene, clone size, CDR3 DNA, CDR3 protein. The D gene is left open where the match is weak. Size values are once, few and many counts, or a class for expanded clones, and some rows have none.

TRBV2	TRBJ1-2	TRBD1	many	TGTGCCAGCAGTCCAGAGCCGTGGACAGGGGCGAAGATTTATGGCTACACCTTC	CASSPEPWTGAKIYGYTF
TRBV7-9	TRBJ1-3	TRBD1	.	TGTGCCAGCAGCTCCGGACAGGGAGCGCCTGGAAACACCATATATTTT	CASSSGQGAPGNTIYF
TRBV28	TRBJ2-7	.	few	TGTGCCAGCAGTGCTGTCCTAACAAACGGCGAGCAGTACTTC	CASSAVLTNGEQYF
TRBV25-1	TRBJ2-7	.	.	TGTGCCAGCAGTGGATGGGACGGATACGAGCAGTACTTC	CASSGWDGYEQYF
TRBV24-1	TRBJ2-2	.	many	TGTGCCACCAGTGCCTATCACCACTCCGGGGAGCTGTTTTTT	CATSAYHHSGELFF
TRBV11-2	TRBJ2-1	.	.	TGTGCCAGCAGCTTCGGACTTTCTTACAATGAGCAGTTCTTC	CASSFGLSYNEQFF
TRBV7-6	TRBJ2-5	.	.	TGTGCCAGCGCAGACGGACCTAGAGGAGAGACCCAGTACTTC	CASADGPRGETQYF
TRBV24-1	TRBJ2-1	.	few	TGTGCCACCAGTGAGCCAGGGTTTAGCTCCTACAATGAGCAGTTCTTC	CATSEPGFSSYNEQFF
TRBV7-2	TRBJ2-7	.	few	TGTGCCAGCAACCTAGAAGGGGGGTCCGAGCAGTACTTC	CASNLEGGSEQYF
TRBV6-1	TRBJ1-5	TRBD1	many	TGTGCCAGCAATACCGGGACAGGGGATAGCAATCAGCCCCAGCATTTT	CASNTGTGDSNQPQHF
TRBV19	TRBJ1-5	TRBD1	many	TGTGCCAGTAGTCAAGCCGGGACAGGGGATCAGCCCCAGCATTTT	CASSQAGTGDQPQHF
TRBV29-1	TRBJ2-1	.	.	TGCAGCGCCCTAGATCCCCAATACAATGAGCAGTTCTTC	CSALDPQYNEQFF
TRBV28	TRBJ1-2	TRBD1	many	TGTGCCAGCAGTGACAGGGTTGGCTACACCTTC	CASSDRVGYTF
TRBV6-2/TRBV6-3	TRBJ1-3	.	.	TGTGCCAGCAGTTACTCGATAGGCTCTGGAAACACCATATATTTT	CASSYSIGSGNTIYF
TRBV28	TRBJ2-2	.	.	TGTGCCAGCAGTTTAGCAGGGGTGGCCACCGGGGAGCTGTTTTTT	CASSLAGVATGELFF
TRBV27	TRBJ2-1	TRBD2	many	TGTGCCAGCAGTTGGGGGCTAGCGGGAGGGGGCAATGAGCAGTTCTTC	CASSWGLAGGGNEQFF
TRBV28	TRBJ2-5	.	many	TGTGCCAGCAAGTCGGGCCGTAACCAAGAGACCCAGTACTTC	CASKSGRNQETQYF
TRBV19	TRBJ2-2	TRBD1	many	TGTGCCAGTAGTAAACTTCCGGGACAGAAGAACACCGGGGAGCTGTTTTTT	CASSKLPGQKNTGELFF
TRBV4-1	TRBJ2-4	.	once	TGCGCCAGCAGCCAAGCTCCCGGAATTACCAAAAACATTCAGTACTTC	CASSQAPGITKNIQYF
TRBV9	TRBJ1-4	.	many	TGTGCCAGCAGCGTAGCTGGAACTTGGAATGAAAAACTGTTTTTT	CASSVAGTWNEKLFF
TRBV28	TRBJ2-1	.	many	TGTGCCAGCAGTACCCTAGGTGGAGACAATGAGCAGTTCTTC	CASSTLGGDNEQFF
TRBV10-3	TRBJ1-3	.	.	TGTGCCTCCCGGGGCCAGATCTCTGGAAACACCATATATTTT	CASRGQISGNTIYF
TRBV12-3/TRBV12-4	TRBJ2-5	TRBD2	.	TGTGCCAGCAGCGTAGGCGGGAGGGCCGTCCAAGAGACCCAGTACTTC	CASSVGGRAVQETQYF
TRBV3-1	TRBJ1-1	.	many	TGTGCCAGCAGCCAAAGAGACGGACCCCCGGCTTTCTTT	CASSQRDGPPAFF
TRBV29-1	TRBJ2-7	TRBD1	.	TGCAGCGTGACGGGGGCACCGGGACAGGGATCGCACGAGCAGTACTTC	CSVTGAPGQGSHEQYF
TRBV18	TRBJ2-7	.	many	TGTGCCAGCTCACCAGGGACGGGACAGTGGGGGGGCGAGCAGTACTTC	CASSPGTGQWGGEQYF
TRBV11-2	TRBJ2-3	TRBD2	.	TGTGCCAGCAGCTTAGATAGGTGGGGAGGGCGCACAGATACGCAGTATTTT	CASSLDRWGGRTDTQYF
TRBV7-6	TRBJ2-2	.	.	TGTGCCAGCAGCATAACGGGGACCGCCACCGGGGAGCTGTTTTTT	CASSITGTATGELFF
TRBV6-9	TRBJ2-6	TRBD1	many	TGTGCCAGCAGTTTAACAGGGGTCGGGGCCAACGTCCTGACTTTC	CASSLTGVGANVLTF
TRBV27	TRBJ1-5	.	.	TGTGCCAGCACCGAAACCGGGGGGATCAATCAGCCCCAGCATTTT	CASTETGGINQPQHF
TRBV5-6	TRBJ2-3	.	.	TGTGCCAGCAGCCTTGGGCTAGGTTGGGGAGCAGATACGCAGTATTTT	CASSLGLGWGADTQYF
TRBV27	TRBJ1-5	.	.	TGTGCCAGCAGTTTATCCTCGGACAGTCGTTATCAGCCCCAGCATTTT	CASSLSSDSRYQPQHF
TRBV6-1	TRBJ2-7	.	.	TGTGCCAGCAGTACAATGGGACCAAGGAGCTCCTACGAGCAGTACTTC	CASSTMGPRSSYEQYF
TRBV12-3/TRBV12-4	TRBJ1-2	.	.	TGTGCCAGCAGTTTAGTCCGGGGGCGCATCTATGGCTACACCTTC	CASSLVRGRIYGYTF
TRBV3-1	TRBJ2-5	.	few	TGTGCCAGCAGCCCTGGAAGGGAAGGCGGAGAGACCCAGTACTTC	CASSPGREGGETQYF
TRBV7-9	TRBJ1-2	TRBD1	many	TGTGCCAGCAGCAGCATCGACAGGGCCTATGGCTACACCTTC	CASSSIDRAYGYTF
TRBV11-3	TRBJ2-3	.	many	TGTGCCAGCAGCCCCTCAAGGACCCTCACAGATACGCAGTATTTT	CASSPSRTLTDTQYF
TRBV6-2/TRBV6-3	TRBJ2-7	.	many	TGTGCCAGCAGTTACTGGGGTGGTCCGAGCTCCTACGAGCAGTACTTC	CASSYWGGPSSYEQYF
TRBV5-5	TRBJ2-1	.	.	TGTGCCAGCAGCAGGGGGCTAGCGGGCCTCCCGAGCTCCTACAATGAGCAGTTCTTC	CASSRGLAGLPSSYNEQFF
TRBV18	TRBJ2-7	.	few	TGTGCCAGCTCACCCTTATTTAGCTCCTACGAGCAGTACTTC	CASSPLFSSYEQYF
TRBV11-2	TRBJ2-1	TRBD2	many	TGTGCCAGCAGCCTACTAGCGGGCTCCTACAATGAGCAGTTCTTC	CASSLLAGSYNEQFF
TRBV9	TRBJ2-1	TRBD2	.	TGTGCCAGCAGCAGGGGGGCTAGCGGGGGGAGGCATGAGCAGTTCTTC	CASSRGASGGRHEQFF
TRBV30	TRBJ2-7	.	many	TGTGCCTGGGGCAGGGAAACCTACGAGCAGTACTTC	CAWGRETYEQYF
TRBV3-1	TRBJ1-5	.	.	TGTGCCAGCAGCCAGGGGTTGGGTAATCAGCCCCAGCATTTT	CASSQGLGNQPQHF
TRBV6-1	TRBJ1-2	.	many	TGTGCCATCTCGGACGGGGGCGCGGCGTATGGCTACACCTTC	CAISDGGAAYGYTF
TRBV9	TRBJ2-3	.	many	TGTGCCAGCAGCGTAGGAGCATCGGGCACAGATACGCAGTATTTT	CASSVGASGTDTQYF
TRBV7-2	TRBJ2-2	.	many	TGTGCCAGCAGCTTAGAAGCTAAGCGCGCGAACACCGGGGAGCTGTTTTTT	CASSLEAKRANTGELFF
TRBV3-1	TRBJ1-1	TRBD1	.	TGTGCCAGCACTCCTTCGACAGGGCGGAACACTGAAGCTTTCTTT	CASTPSTGRNTEAFF
TRBV7-9	TRBJ2-3	TRBD2	many	TGTGCCAGCAGCTTCGGGACTAGCGGGAGGGGAGATACGCAGTATTTT	CASSFGTSGRGDTQYF
TRBV5-1	TRBJ1-1	.	many	TGCGCCAGCAGCCGTTTCGAACCCCCTTCGGGGAACACTGAAGCTTTCTTT	CASSRFEPPSGNTEAFF
TRBV3-1	TRBJ1-2	.	few	TGTGCCAGCAGCCAAAGGGGGGGCAGGACGACCTATGGCTACACCTTC	CASSQRGGRTTYGYTF
TRBV2	TRBJ1-3	.	many	TGTGCCAGCTGGGGGTCTGGAAACACCATATATTTT	CASWGSGNTIYF